This entry is about one T cell receptor beta chain. Its antigen is not yet known. No much larger clone exists at a distance of one base, and base qualities are not known. This record comes from a study of cytomegalovirus exposure and HLA in healthy donors (dated by TCRdb to the late 2010s). The study in broad terms: According to a later analysis, one platform produced both the 120 validation repertoires and the 666 repertoires of the first cohort. The study aimed to test whether cataloging public T cell receptors could reveal signatures of past pathogen exposure. Along with the roughly 710-subject first cohort, a separate validation cohort of over 90 different subjects was used. The study combined high-throughput TCR immunosequencing, statistical association of individual TCRs with disease status, and machine learning to predict cytomegalovirus infection status. Findings and caveats that apply to the study as a whole: All 120 or so repertoires were used to score co-occurrence in the validation cohort in a later analysis, because that analysis had no HLA typing for the cohort. Across donors, most TCR sequences were observed very rarely, whereas some public TCRs were present in many individuals. The study gave a list of 150 to 200 TCR beta chains associated with cytomegalovirus. Subsequent analysis determined that TCRs grouped into clusters in the first cohort also showed a tendency toward co-occurrence across the 120 or so validation repertoires, and roughly 94% of cluster scores exceeded 0. The authors suggested that the approach could potentially be generalized to other disease states and immunological phenotypes. Cytomegalovirus status was reported to be diagnosed by the classifier with high specificity and sensitivity in both the original and validation cohorts. Three of the identified cytomegalovirus-associated TCR beta chains were confirmed in vitro to be specific for cytomegalovirus antigens.

The donors belonged to the validation cohort of about 110 subjects, which was separate from the approximately 700-subject first cohort. From the cysteine up to the phenylalanine, the CDR3 has a length of 14 residues. Only the CDR3 portion is preserved as DNA: 42 bases, with reading frame beginning at the first base. As encoded in the germline V gene, CDR1 is SNHLY while CDR2 is FYNNEI. The trim is 7 bases for V and 5 bases for J, with a gap of 15 bases between the germline ends. The library was obtained by the immunoSEQ multiplex PCR assay. The study's own analysis went as follows. To diagnose cytomegalovirus status from the catalog of TCR beta chain sequences, a statistical classification framework was built. In its TCRdb copy, this immuneACCESS table keeps in-frame sequences only and misses some clones. Where compared with another copy, unresolved V genes explain less than half of these, and the others have no known cause. D and trimming come from the DNA, and the V and J calls and clone size come from that table. The sample records about 360,000 clones, about nine tenths of which are singletons. In total, the top ten clones hold approximately 0.86% of the sample.

The TCR originated in a woman aged 18-35 years in good health and CMV-seronegative. The rearranged chain carries TRBV2 and TRBJ2-1; the D gene identity is not certain. Sequences were obtained from PBMCs. The CDR3 is CASIVAVVDNEQFF. Read as DNA, the sequence is TGTGCCAGCATTGTAGCCGTTGTAGACAATGAGCAGTTCTTC.